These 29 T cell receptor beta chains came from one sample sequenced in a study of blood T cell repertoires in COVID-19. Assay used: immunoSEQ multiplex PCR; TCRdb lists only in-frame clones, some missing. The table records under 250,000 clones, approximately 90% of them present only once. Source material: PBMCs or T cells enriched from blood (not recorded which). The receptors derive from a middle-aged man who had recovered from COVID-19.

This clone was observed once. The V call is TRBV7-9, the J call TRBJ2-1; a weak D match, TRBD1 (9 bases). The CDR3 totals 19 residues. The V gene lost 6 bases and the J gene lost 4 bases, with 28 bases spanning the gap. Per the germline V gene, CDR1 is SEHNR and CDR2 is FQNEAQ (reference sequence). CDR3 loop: CASRRQGGSGAMGYNEQFF. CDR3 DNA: TGTGCCAGCAGAAGACAGGGGGGTAGCGGGGCAATGGGGTACAATGAGCAGTTCTTC.

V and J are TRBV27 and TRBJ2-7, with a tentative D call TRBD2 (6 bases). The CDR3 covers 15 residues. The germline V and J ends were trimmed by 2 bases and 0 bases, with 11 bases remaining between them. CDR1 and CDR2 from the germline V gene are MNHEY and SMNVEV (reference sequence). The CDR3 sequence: CASSLGGTVSYEQYF. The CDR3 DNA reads TGTGCCAGCAGTTTAGGCGGGACCGTCTCCTACGAGCAGTACTTC.

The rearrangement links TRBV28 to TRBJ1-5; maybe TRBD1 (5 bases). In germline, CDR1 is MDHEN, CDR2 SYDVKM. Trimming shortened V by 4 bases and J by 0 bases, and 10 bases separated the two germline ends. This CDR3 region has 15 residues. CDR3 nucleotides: TGTGCCAGCAGTTCCGACAGATATAGCAATCAGCCCCAGCATTTT. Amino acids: CASSSDRYSNQPQHF.

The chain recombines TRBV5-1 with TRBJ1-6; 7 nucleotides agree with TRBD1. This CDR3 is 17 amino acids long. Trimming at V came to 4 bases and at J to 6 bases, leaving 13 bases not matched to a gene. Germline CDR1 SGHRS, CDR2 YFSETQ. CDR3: CASSQLPSTGTNSPLHF. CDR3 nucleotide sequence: TGCGCCAGCAGCCAACTACCGTCGACAGGGACTAATTCACCCCTCCACTTT. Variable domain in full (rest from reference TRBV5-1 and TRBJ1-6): KAGVTQTPRYLIKTRGQQVTLSCSPISGHRSVSWYQQTPGQGLQFLFEYFSETQRNKGNFPGRFSGRQFSNSRSEMNVSTLELGDSALYLCASSQLPSTGTNSPLHFGNGTRLTVT.

The CDR3 spells CASTRESGEQYF. The CDR3, as DNA: TGTGCCAGCACCCGGGAAAGTGGCGAGCAGTACTTC. The chain employs TRBV2 and TRBJ2-7, with D perhaps matching TRBD2 (5 bases). Germline assignment: CDR1 SNHLY and CDR2 FYNNEI. The CDR3 spans 12 residues. V was pared by 7 bases and J by 6 bases, with 13 bases between.

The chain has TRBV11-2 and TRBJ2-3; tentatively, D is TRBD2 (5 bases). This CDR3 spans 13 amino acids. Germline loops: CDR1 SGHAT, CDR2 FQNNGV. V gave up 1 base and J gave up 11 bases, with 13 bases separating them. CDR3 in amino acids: CASSLGAVDGQYF. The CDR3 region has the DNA TGTGCCAGCAGCTTAGGAGCGGTGGATGGGCAGTATTTT.

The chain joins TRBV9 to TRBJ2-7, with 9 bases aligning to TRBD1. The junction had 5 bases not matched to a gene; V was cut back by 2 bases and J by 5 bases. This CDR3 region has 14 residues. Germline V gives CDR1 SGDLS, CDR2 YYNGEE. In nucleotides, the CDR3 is TGTGCCAGCAGCGTGACCGGGACAGGGAACGAGCAGTACTTC. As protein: CASSVTGTGNEQYF.

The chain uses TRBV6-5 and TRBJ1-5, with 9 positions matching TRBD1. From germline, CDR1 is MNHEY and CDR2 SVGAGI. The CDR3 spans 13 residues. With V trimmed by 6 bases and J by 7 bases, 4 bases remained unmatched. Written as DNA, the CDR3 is TGTGCCAGCAGCTTCACAGGGGGCCAGCCCCAGCATTTT. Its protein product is CASSFTGGQPQHF.

The CDR3 coding sequence is TGTGCCAGCAGCCATTTTGGGGGGGTTGAAGCTTTCTTT. This codes for CASSHFGGVEAFF. V and J are TRBV11-2 and TRBJ1-1; TRBD1 is a possible D gene (5 bases). Germline-derived CDR1 and CDR2 are SGHAT and FQNNGV. The V gene lost 5 bases and the J gene lost 7 bases, with 14 bases spanning the gap. The CDR3 has 13 amino acids.

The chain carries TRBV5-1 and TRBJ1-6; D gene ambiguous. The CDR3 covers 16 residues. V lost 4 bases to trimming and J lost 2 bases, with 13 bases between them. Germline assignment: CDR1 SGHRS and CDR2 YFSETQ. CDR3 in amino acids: CASSPGSAAYNSPLHF. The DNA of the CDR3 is TGCGCCAGCAGCCCCGGGAGTGCTGCCTATAATTCACCCCTCCACTTT.

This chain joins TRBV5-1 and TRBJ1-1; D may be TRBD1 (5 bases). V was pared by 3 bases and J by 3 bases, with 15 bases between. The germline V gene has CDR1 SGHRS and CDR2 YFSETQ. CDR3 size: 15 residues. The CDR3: CASSYSPRADTEAFF. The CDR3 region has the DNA TGCGCCAGCAGCTACTCACCCAGGGCTGACACTGAAGCTTTCTTT.

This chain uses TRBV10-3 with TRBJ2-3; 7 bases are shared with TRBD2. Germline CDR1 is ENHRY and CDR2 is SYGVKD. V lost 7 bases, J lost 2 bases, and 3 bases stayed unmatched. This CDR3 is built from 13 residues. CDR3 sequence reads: CAIKAGDTDTQYF. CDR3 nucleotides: TGTGCCATCAAGGCGGGGGACACAGATACGCAGTATTTT.

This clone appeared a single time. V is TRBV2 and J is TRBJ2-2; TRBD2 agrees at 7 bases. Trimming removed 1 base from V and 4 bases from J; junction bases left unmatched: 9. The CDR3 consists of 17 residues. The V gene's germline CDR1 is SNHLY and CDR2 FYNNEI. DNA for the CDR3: TGTGCCAGCAGTGAAGTAGCGAGCGGGACCCTCACCGGGGAGCTGTTTTTT. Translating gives CASSEVASGTLTGELFF.

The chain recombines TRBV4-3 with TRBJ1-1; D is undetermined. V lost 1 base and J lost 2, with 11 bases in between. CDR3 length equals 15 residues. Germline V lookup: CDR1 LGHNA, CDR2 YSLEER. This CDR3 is CASSQVWSGNTEAFF. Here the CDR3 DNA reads TGCGCCAGCAGCCAAGTGTGGAGTGGCAACACTGAAGCTTTCTTT.

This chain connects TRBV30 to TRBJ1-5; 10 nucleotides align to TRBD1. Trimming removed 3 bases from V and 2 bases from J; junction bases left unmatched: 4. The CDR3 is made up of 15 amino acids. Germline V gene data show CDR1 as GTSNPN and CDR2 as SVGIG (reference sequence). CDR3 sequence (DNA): TGTGCCTGGAGCAAAGGGACAGGGGGCAATCAGCCCCAGCATTTT. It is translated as CAWSKGTGGNQPQHF.

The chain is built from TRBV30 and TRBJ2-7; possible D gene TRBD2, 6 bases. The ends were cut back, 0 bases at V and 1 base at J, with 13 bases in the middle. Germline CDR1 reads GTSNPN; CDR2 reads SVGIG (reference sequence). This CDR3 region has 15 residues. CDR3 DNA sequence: TGTGCCTGGAGTGTACGGGGGAGCCTATCCTACGAGCAGTACTTC. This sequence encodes CAWSVRGSLSYEQYF.

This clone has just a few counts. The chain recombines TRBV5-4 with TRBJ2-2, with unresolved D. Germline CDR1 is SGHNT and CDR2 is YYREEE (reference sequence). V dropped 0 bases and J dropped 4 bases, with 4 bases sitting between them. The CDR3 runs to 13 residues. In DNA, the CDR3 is TGTGCCAGCAGCTTGGCTGTCACCGGGGAGCTGTTTTTT. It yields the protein CASSLAVTGELFF. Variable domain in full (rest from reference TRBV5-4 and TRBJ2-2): ETGVTQSPTHLIKTRGQQVTLRCSSQSGHNTVSWYQQALGQGPQFIFQYYREEENGRGNFPPRFSGLQFPNYSSELNVNALELDDSALYLCASSLAVTGELFFGEGSRLTVL.

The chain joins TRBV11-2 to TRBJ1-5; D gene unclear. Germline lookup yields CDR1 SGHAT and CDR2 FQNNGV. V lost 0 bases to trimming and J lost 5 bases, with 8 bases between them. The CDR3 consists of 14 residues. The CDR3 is CASSLDRLYQPQHF. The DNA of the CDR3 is TGTGCCAGCAGCTTAGACAGGCTTTATCAGCCCCAGCATTTT.

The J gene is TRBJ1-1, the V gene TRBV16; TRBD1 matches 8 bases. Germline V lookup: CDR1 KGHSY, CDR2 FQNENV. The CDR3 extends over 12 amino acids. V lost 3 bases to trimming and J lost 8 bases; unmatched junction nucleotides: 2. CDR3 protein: CASSHRQGEAFF. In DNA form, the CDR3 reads TGTGCCAGCAGCCATCGACAGGGGGAAGCTTTCTTT.

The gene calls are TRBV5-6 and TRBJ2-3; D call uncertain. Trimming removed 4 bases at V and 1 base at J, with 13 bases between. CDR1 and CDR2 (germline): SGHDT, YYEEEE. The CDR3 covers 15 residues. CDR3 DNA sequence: TGTGCCAGCAGCAGAGACACTTACCGCACAGATACGCAGTATTTT. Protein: CASSRDTYRTDTQYF. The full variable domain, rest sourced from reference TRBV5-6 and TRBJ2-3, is DAGVTQSPTHLIKTRGQQVTLRCSPKSGHDTVSWYQQALGQGPQFIFQYYEEEERQRGNFPDRFSGHQFPNYSSELNVNALLLGDSALYLCASSRDTYRTDTQYFGPGTRLTVL.

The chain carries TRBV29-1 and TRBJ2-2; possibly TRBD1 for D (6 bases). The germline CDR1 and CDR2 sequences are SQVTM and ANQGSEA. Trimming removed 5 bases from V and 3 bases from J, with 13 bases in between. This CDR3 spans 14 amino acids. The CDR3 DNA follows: TGCAGCGTTAATAACAGGGAAGACACCGGGGAGCTGTTTTTT. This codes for CSVNNREDTGELFF.

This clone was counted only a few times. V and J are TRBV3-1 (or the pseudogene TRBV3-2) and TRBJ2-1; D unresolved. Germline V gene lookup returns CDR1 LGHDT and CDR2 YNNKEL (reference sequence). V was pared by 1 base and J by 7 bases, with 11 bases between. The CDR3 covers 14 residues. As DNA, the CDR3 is TGTGCCAGCAGCCAAGCCTCCACCGGGAATGAGCAGTTCTTC. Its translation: CASSQASTGNEQFF.

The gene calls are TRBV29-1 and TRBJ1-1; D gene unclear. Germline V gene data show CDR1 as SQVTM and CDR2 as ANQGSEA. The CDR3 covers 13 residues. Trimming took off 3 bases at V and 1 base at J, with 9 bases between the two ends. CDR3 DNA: TGCAGCGTTGAGCCACAGACGAACACTGAAGCTTTCTTT. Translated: CSVEPQTNTEAFF. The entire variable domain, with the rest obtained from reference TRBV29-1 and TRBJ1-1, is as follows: SAVISQKPSRDICQRGTSLTIQCQVDSQVTMMFWYRQQPGQSLTLIATANQGSEATYESGFVIDKFPISRPNLTFSTLTVSNMSPEDSSIYLCSVEPQTNTEAFFGQGTRLTVV.

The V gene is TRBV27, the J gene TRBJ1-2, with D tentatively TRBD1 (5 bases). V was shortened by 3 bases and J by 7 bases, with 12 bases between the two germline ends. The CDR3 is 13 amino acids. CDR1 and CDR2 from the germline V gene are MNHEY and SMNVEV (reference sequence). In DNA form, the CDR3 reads TGTGCCAGCAGTTTGTGGGGGGACGGTGGCTACACCTTC. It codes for CASSLWGDGGYTF.

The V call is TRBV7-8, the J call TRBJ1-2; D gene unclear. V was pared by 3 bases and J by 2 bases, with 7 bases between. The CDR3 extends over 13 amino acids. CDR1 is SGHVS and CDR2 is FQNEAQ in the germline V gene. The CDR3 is CASSLTPNYGYTF. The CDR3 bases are TGTGCCAGCAGCTTGACACCGAACTATGGCTACACCTTC.

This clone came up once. CDR3 residues: CASSAAGIETQYF. For the CDR3, the DNA is TGTGCCAGCAGTGCGGCAGGGATAGAGACCCAGTACTTC. This chain links TRBV28 with TRBJ2-5; a weak D match, TRBD1 (5 bases). This CDR3 is 13 amino acids long. CDR1 and CDR2 from the germline V gene are MDHEN and SYDVKM. V lost 5 bases and J lost 4, with 11 bases in between.

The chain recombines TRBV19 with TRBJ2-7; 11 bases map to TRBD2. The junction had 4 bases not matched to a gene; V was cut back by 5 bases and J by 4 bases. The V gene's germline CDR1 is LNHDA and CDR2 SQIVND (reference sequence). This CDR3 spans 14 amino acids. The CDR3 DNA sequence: TGTGCCAGTAGTTTCGCTAGCGGGAGGTACGAGCAGTACTTC. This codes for CASSFASGRYEQYF.

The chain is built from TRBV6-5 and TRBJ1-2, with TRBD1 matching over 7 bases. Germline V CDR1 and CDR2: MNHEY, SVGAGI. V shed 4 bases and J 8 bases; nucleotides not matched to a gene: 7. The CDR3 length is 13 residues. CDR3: CASSWAQGGGYTF. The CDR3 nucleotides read TGTGCCAGCAGTTGGGCGCAGGGGGGAGGCTACACCTTC.

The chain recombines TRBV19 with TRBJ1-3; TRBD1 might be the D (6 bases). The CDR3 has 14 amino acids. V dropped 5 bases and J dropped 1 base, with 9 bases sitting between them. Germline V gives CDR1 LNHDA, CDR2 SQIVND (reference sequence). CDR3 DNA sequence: TGTGCCAGTAGTCAACAGGGATCTGGAAACACCATATATTTT. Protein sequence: CASSQQGSGNTIYF.